Below are 14 T cell receptor beta chains sequenced from a single sample in a study of blood T cells in healthy people across ages. The second PCR ran about 6 to 12 cycles with a sample-barcoded 5' primer and J-beta primers. TCRdb recomputed calls from the 5' RACE reads with MiXCR, one row per CDR3 protein. The sample records about 640,000 distinct CDR3 sequences, around 38% being singletons. Sequenced: blood. The receptors come from a man at least 80 years old in good health.

The chain uses TRBV7-2 and TRBJ2-7; 10 nucleotides line up with TRBD1. Germline V gene sequence: CDR1 SGHTA, CDR2 FQGNSA. The CDR3 has 16 residues. The junction had 3 bases not matched to a gene; V was cut back by 0 bases and J by 1 base. DNA for the CDR3: TGTGCCAGCAGCTTAGCCGGGACAGGGGTTTCCTACGAGCAGTACGTC. This codes for CASSLAGTGVSYEQYV.

To note about this clonotype: A read error may explain this, as a much larger clone is one base away. The chain recombines TRBV15 with TRBJ2-1; D unclear. This CDR3 spans 15 amino acids. The ends were cut back, 5 bases at V and 1 base at J, with 12 bases in the middle. Germline CDR1 reads LNHNV; CDR2 reads YYDKDF (reference sequence). The CDR3 bases are TGTGCCACCAGCGACTCGGGTAAGTCCTACAATGAGCAGTTCTTC. It encodes CATSDSGKSYNEQFF.

There are a few counts of this clonotype. V gene TRBV4-3 combines with J gene TRBJ1-4; D might be TRBD1 (6 bases). Trimming cost V 3 bases and J 8 bases, with 10 bases left between them. This CDR3 region has 13 residues. CDR1 and CDR2 (germline): LGHNA, YSLEER. The CDR3 protein is CASSHRQGEKLFF. Here the CDR3 DNA reads TGCGCCAGCAGCCATCGTCAGGGGGAAAAACTGTTTTTT.

This clonotype was found a few times. This chain joins TRBV5-1 and TRBJ1-1; D not certain. Germline V CDR1 and CDR2: SGHRS, YFSETQ. V was pared by 5 bases and J by 4 bases, with 12 bases between. This CDR3 comprises 13 residues. The CDR3 loop reads CASSYDGSTEAFF. In DNA form, the CDR3 reads TGCGCCAGCAGTTACGACGGTAGCACTGAAGCTTTCTTT.

The V and J genes are TRBV7-2 and TRBJ2-7, with D perhaps matching TRBD1 (5 bases). Germline V lookup: CDR1 SGHTA, CDR2 FQGNSA. V dropped 5 bases and J dropped 8 bases, with 19 bases sitting between them. This CDR3 is 14 amino acids long. This chain's CDR3 is CASSPKPDIPKQYF. CDR3 DNA sequence: TGTGCCAGCAGCCCTAAGCCGGACATTCCGAAGCAGTACTTC.

This clonotype was recorded many times. The DNA for the CDR3 is TGCGCCAGCAGCTTGAAAGGAGAGACCCAGTACTTC. Amino acids: CASSLKGETQYF. The rearrangement uses TRBV5-1 and TRBJ2-5; D unclear. The CDR3 runs 12 residues. The germline gives CDR1 SGHRS, CDR2 YFSETQ. Trimming stripped 1 base from V and 4 bases from J, with 5 bases between.

The chain is built from TRBV21-1 and TRBJ2-3; the table's D call, TRBD2, was not checked against the DNA. TRBV21-1 is a pseudogene locus. This CDR3 has 15 amino acids. The CDR3 here is CASSKGLAGEDTQYF. The CDR3 DNA follows: TGTGCCAGCAGCAAAGGATTAGCGGGAGAAGATACGCAGTATTTT.

The chain recombines TRBV5-1 with TRBJ2-3; D uncertain. The CDR3 covers 14 residues. Deletions cut 2 bases from V and 1 base from J, with 8 bases between. In germline, CDR1 is SGHRS, CDR2 YFSETQ. The DNA for the CDR3 is TGCGCCAGCAGCTTTGTAGTGGGCACAGATACGCAGTATTTT. Translated: CASSFVVGTDTQYF.

The chain joins TRBV5-1 to TRBJ2-2; the D gene is possibly TRBD2 (6 bases). Germline assignment: CDR1 SGHRS and CDR2 YFSETQ. The CDR3 has 14 residues. Trimming stripped 2 bases from V and 4 bases from J, with 9 bases between. For the CDR3, the DNA is TGCGCCAGCAGCTTCGGGGAGGTCACCGGGGAGCTGTTTTTT. Its protein is CASSFGEVTGELFF.

The rearrangement joins TRBV29-1 to TRBJ2-1; 10 positions agree with TRBD2. This CDR3 is built from 14 residues. The V gene's germline CDR1 is SQVTM and CDR2 ANQGSEA. Trimming at V came to 5 bases and at J to 6 bases, leaving 7 bases not matched to a gene. In DNA, the CDR3 is TGCAGCGTTAGAAGCGGGGGGGCCAGCAATGAGCAGTTCTTC. Protein sequence: CSVRSGGASNEQFF.

The chain uses TRBV20-1 and TRBJ2-7; D perhaps matches TRBD2 (7 bases). Trimming left V 3 bases short and J 1 base short, with 19 bases between. Germline CDR1 reads DFQATT; CDR2 reads SNEGSKA (reference sequence). The CDR3 is made up of 16 amino acids. CDR3 in amino acids: CSARFEGRGQSYEQYF. In DNA, the CDR3 is TGCAGTGCTAGGTTTGAGGGGCGGGGGCAATCCTACGAGCAGTACTTC.

This clonotype has a handful of counts. The chain joins TRBV10-3 to TRBJ2-5, with D perhaps matching TRBD1 (5 bases). The V gene's germline CDR1 is ENHRY and CDR2 SYGVKD. The CDR3 consists of 14 residues. V was cut by 7 bases and J by 2 bases, with 14 bases left in between. The CDR3: CAIKGWDPQETQYF. CDR3 DNA: TGTGCCATCAAGGGGTGGGATCCACAAGAGACCCAGTACTTC.

The chain uses TRBV7-9 and TRBJ1-2; 9 bases map to TRBD1. The length of the CDR3 is 14 residues. Looked up from germline, CDR1 is SEHNR and CDR2 is FQNEAQ (reference sequence). J was trimmed by 8 bases and V by 4 bases; bases with no gene match: 8. The CDR3 region is CASSSGQGLEGYTF. DNA of the CDR3: TGTGCCAGCAGCTCGGGACAGGGACTGGAGGGCTACACCTTC.

This clonotype has only a few counts. The chain uses TRBV20-1 and TRBJ2-3; 10 bases align to TRBD1. CDR3 size: 15 residues. Germline CDR1 is DFQATT and CDR2 is SNEGSKA (reference sequence). V was pared by 5 bases and J by 1 base, with 6 bases of the junction left unmatched. CDR3: CSAGLTGGRTDTQYF. The CDR3 bases are TGCAGTGCTGGATTGACAGGGGGCCGCACAGATACGCAGTATTTT.